This section outlines one T cell receptor beta chain sequence together with its context. The antigen is not known. The same CDR3 can be traced to other DNA sequences in this sample. These data originate in a study of cytomegalovirus exposure and HLA in healthy donors. Broader study findings: Later, TCR association rates were found to vary by HLA locus, highest for DRB1 and lowest for HLA-C.

Germline V CDR1 and CDR2: KGHSH, LQKENI. The CDR3 is made up of 15 amino acids. V shed 6 bases and J shed 3 bases, with 16 bases lying between them. PCR was performed using 60 Vbeta and 13 Jbeta primers. The table came from immunoSEQ multiplex PCR; TCRdb's copy has only in-frame clones and leaves some out. This sample has about 140,000 clones, with under 90% found just once. What was sequenced was PBMCs. The sequence came from a man between 35 and 55 years old in good health and CMV-seronegative. The chain links TRBV18 to TRBJ2-3; maybe TRBD1 (7 bases). This CDR3 reads CASSPQGGFTDTQYF. Written as DNA, the CDR3 is TGTGCCAGCTCGCCCCAGGGGGGTTTTACAGATACGCAGTATTTT.